Reported below is one TCR beta chain. The CDR3 consists of 12 residues. From germline, CDR1 is MNHEY and CDR2 SVGAGI. Trimming cost V 10 bases and J 4 bases; bases outside gene matches: 2. Donors of Cohort 3 who recovered were those that had two negative PCRs, clearance, or symptom resolution. Sequencing was performed with immunoSEQ multiplex PCR; in TCRdb, only in-frame clones are kept and a portion is missing. The profile shows approximately 320,000 clones, around 90% of them singletons. These data originate in a study of blood T cell repertoires in COVID-19. V is TRBV6-5 and J is TRBJ2-7; 12 nucleotides match TRBD1. The TCR comes from a man between 60 and 75 years old who had recovered from COVID-19. The sequenced sample consisted of PBMCs or T cells enriched from blood (not recorded which). This chain's CDR3 is CATGQGAYEQYF. Here the CDR3 DNA reads TGTGCCACGGGACAGGGGGCTTACGAGCAGTACTTC.